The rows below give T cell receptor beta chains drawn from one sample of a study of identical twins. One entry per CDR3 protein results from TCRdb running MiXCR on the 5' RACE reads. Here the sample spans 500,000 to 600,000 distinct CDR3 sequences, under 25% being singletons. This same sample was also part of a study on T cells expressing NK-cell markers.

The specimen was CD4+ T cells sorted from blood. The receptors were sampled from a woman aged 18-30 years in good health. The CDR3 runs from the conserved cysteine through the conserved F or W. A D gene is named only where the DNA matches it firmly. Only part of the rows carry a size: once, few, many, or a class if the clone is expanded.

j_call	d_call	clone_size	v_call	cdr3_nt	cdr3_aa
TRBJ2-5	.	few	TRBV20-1	TGCAGTGCTAAAACAGGGCTGGGTCGCGAGACCCAGTACTTC	CSAKTGLGRETQYF
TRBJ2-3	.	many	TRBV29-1	TGCAGCGTTGCCGACAGCACAGATACGCAGTATTTT	CSVADSTDTQYF
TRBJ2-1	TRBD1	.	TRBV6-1	TGTGCCAGCAGGATCACCGGGACAGGGGGCGAGCAGTTCTTC	CASRITGTGGEQFF
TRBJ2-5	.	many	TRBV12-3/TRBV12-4	TGTGCCAGCAGCTATAGCGGTGCCCAAGAGACCCAGTACTTC	CASSYSGAQETQYF
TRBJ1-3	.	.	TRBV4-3	TGCGCCAGCAGCCAAGATCTCGAGATGGGTGTGAGTAGGCGGCGAAACACCATATATTTT	CASSQDLEMGVSRRRNTIYF
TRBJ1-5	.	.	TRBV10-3	TGTGCCATCAGGGCAGAGGCTGATCAGCCCCAGCATTTT	CAIRAEADQPQHF
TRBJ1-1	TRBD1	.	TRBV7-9	TGTGCCAGCAGCGTACAGACAGGGCCAGGGAAAGCTTTCTTT	CASSVQTGPGKAFF
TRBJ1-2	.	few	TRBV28	TGTGCCAGCAGTTCAGGAACTTACGGCTATGGCTACACCTTC	CASSSGTYGYGYTF
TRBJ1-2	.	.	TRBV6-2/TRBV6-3	TGTGCCAGCAGTTACTCGAGACGGAACTATGGCTACACCTTC	CASSYSRRNYGYTF
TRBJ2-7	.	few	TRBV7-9	TGTGCCAGCAGCTTATGGGAGGCCGAGCAGTACTTC	CASSLWEAEQYF
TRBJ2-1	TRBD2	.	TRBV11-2	TGTGCCAGCAGCTCCCCGGGACTAGAAAGTCATGAGCAGTTCTTC	CASSSPGLESHEQFF
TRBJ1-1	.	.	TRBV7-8	TGTGCCAGCAGCTTACAGGGAAGGGGCATGAACACTGAAGCTTTCTTT	CASSLQGRGMNTEAFF
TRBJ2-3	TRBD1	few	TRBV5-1	TGCGCCAGCAGCTTTGGGACAGGCGATACGCAGTATTTT	CASSFGTGDTQYF
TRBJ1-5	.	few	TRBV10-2	TGCGCCAGCAGTGAGTGGGCAGAAGATCAGCCCCAGCATTTT	CASSEWAEDQPQHF
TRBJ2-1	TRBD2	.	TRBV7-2	TGTGCCAGCAGCGCCGGGACTAGAGCGAATGAGCAGTTCTTC	CASSAGTRANEQFF
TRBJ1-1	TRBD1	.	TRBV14	TGTGCCAGCAGCTTTACAGGGGGAAGGGGTGAAGCTTTCTTT	CASSFTGGRGEAFF
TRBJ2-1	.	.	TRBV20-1	TGCAGTGCTAGTAGACAACAAAGGCCCTACAATGAGCAGTTCTTC	CSASRQQRPYNEQFF